Listed here are 27 T cell receptor beta chains from one sample, sequenced in a study of tumor and adjacent non-tumor tissue in lung cancer. The library came from three nested PCR rounds adapted from ARM-PCR protocols. TCRdb analysed the multiplex PCR reads with MiXCR anew, one entry per CDR3 protein. Here the sample spans some 80,000 distinct CDR3 sequences, 76% being singletons. No cell sorting was done before RNA was extracted from the tissue. Distant lung tissue was collected more than 3 cm away from the tumor edge. Sequenced: distant non-tumor lung tissue. The source is a woman between 50 and 59 years old with non-small cell lung cancer.

As regards this clonotype: A read error may produce the germline difference seen at one junction end. This chain joins TRBV2 and TRBJ2-3; 12 bases agree with TRBD2. Germline V gene lookup returns CDR1 SNHLY and CDR2 FYNNEI. The CDR3 has 18 residues. This chain's CDR3 is CASSELAGGRNNTDTQYF. The CDR3 DNA is TGTGCCAGCAGTGAACTAGCGGGAGGGAGGAACAACACAGACACGCAGTATTTT.

With respect to this clonotype: An end of the junction does not agree with germline; a read error may underlie this. This rearrangement joins TRBV6-5 to TRBJ2-5; D uncertain. Germline CDR1 MNHEY, CDR2 SVGAGI. The CDR3 consists of 14 residues. The CDR3 protein is CSSSVKGIQETQYF. In DNA, the CDR3 is TGTTCCAGCAGTGTCAAGGGCATCCAAGAGACCCAGTACTTC.

With regard to this clonotype: A junction end diverges from the germline sequence, so it may reflect a read error. The gene calls are TRBV12-3 or TRBV12-4 and TRBJ1-2; perhaps TRBD1 as D (5 bases). This CDR3 region has 16 residues. CDR3 in DNA: TGTGCCAGCAGTTTAGCGCGGGGCAGGACCAACTATGGCTCCACCTTC. The encoded protein is CASSLARGRTNYGSTF.

Concerning this clonotype: A clone one base away is much larger, so this may be a read error. V and J are TRBV14 and TRBJ1-5; D remains ambiguous. CDR3 length: 13 amino acids. Germline-derived CDR1 and CDR2 are SGHDN and FVKESK. CDR3 nucleotide sequence: TGTGCCAGCAGCGAAGGGTTAACACAGCCCCATCATTTT. It encodes CASSEGLTQPHHF. The full variable domain, rest sourced from reference TRBV14 and TRBJ1-5, is EAGVTQFPSHSVIEKGQTVTLRCDPISGHDNLYWYRRVMGKEIKFLLHFVKESKQDESGMPNNRFLAERTGGTYSTLKVQPAELEDSGVYFCASSEGLTQPHHFGDGTRLSIL.

The J gene is TRBJ1-2, the V gene TRBV10-3; D call uncertain. Germline assignment: CDR1 ENHRY and CDR2 SYGVKD. This CDR3 contains 13 residues. The ends were cut back, 0 bases at V and 6 bases at J, with 8 bases in the middle. The DNA of the CDR3 is TGTGCCATCAGTGAGTCTGGGGTAGATGGCTACACCTTC. Translated, it gives CAISESGVDGYTF.

At least ten counts were recorded for this clonotype. J is TRBJ1-2 and V is TRBV20-1; 9 bases agree with TRBD1. CDR3 length: 14 residues. The trim removed 6 bases at V and 4 bases at J, leaving 9 bases unmatched. CDR1 and CDR2 (germline): DFQATT, SNEGSKA (reference sequence). The CDR3 DNA is TGCAGTGCCGAAAGACAGGGGGGGATCTATGGCTACACCTTC. Translation gives CSAERQGGIYGYTF.

The chain joins TRBV6-5 to TRBJ2-2, with D possibly being TRBD1 (5 bases). Trimming took 5 bases from V and 4 from J, leaving 17 bases between them. CDR1 is MNHEY, CDR2 SVGAGI, per germline. This CDR3 is built from 16 residues. The DNA of the CDR3 is TGTGCCAGCAGTCACAGGTCCCTAGGCACCACCGGGGAGCTGTTTTTT. Protein product: CASSHRSLGTTGELFF.

The chain combines TRBV6-5 with TRBJ2-1; TRBD2 agrees at 7 bases. Germline V CDR1 and CDR2: MNHEY, SVGAGI. The V segment lost 7 bases and the J segment 7 bases; nucleotides outside the gene matches: 16. The CDR3 loop spans 16 amino acids. CDR3 DNA sequence: TGTGCCAGCAATTTTAAAGTCCTAGCGGAAGCTAATGAGCAGTTCTTC. It encodes CASNFKVLAEANEQFF.

Comment on this clonotype: Given a much more abundant clone one base away, this may be a read error. The V gene is TRBV5-1, the J gene TRBJ1-2; tentatively, D is TRBD1 (6 bases). From germline, CDR1 is SGHRS and CDR2 YFSETQ. The CDR3 has 14 amino acids. DNA of the CDR3: TGCGCCAGCAGCAGCGGAGACAGGTTAGGTGGCAACACCTTC. It codes for CASSSGDRLGGNTF.

With regard to this clonotype: Relative to the germline gene, one junction end is altered; a read error may explain this. The chain links TRBV6-2 or TRBV6-3 to TRBJ2-2, with D unclear. The germline gives CDR1 MNHEY, CDR2 SVGEGT. The CDR3 length is 13 residues. The CDR3 loop is CVSSYSDTWELFF. The CDR3 bases are TGTGTCAGCAGTTACTCAGACACCTGGGAGCTGTTTTTT.

Of note for this clonotype: The junction shows a germline mismatch at one end, possibly a read error. The chain carries TRBV4-2 and TRBJ2-3; the match to TRBD2 covers 7 bases. Looked up from germline, CDR1 is LGHNA and CDR2 is YNFKEQ. The CDR3 is 14 amino acids. The CDR3 sequence is CTRSLAAQQDTQYF. The DNA for the CDR3 is TGTACCAGGAGCCTAGCGGCGCAACAAGATACACAGTATTTT.

A remark on this clonotype: A read error may account for a junction end that differs from germline. The genes are TRBV11-2 and TRBJ2-7, with 9 positions matching TRBD1. The CDR3 extends over 15 amino acids. From germline, CDR1 is SGHAT and CDR2 FQNNGV. Here the CDR3 DNA reads TGTGCCAGAAGCACCGGGACAGGGCGCACTTACGAGCAGTACTTT. Its translation is CARSTGTGRTYEQYF.

Concerning this clonotype: An end of the junction does not agree with germline; a read error may underlie this. The rearrangement joins TRBV4-1 to TRBJ2-2; 9 bases are shared with TRBD2. Germline CDR1 MGHRA, CDR2 YSYEKL. This CDR3 is 15 amino acids long. CDR3 sequence reads: CASSQLAGLTGELLF. In nucleotides, the CDR3 is TGCGCCAGCAGTCAACTAGCGGGCCTCACCGGGGAGCTGCTTTTT.

Concerning this clonotype: A much more abundant neighbour one base away suggests this may be a read error. This sequence joins TRBV5-1 and TRBJ2-3; 15 nucleotides line up with TRBD2. There are 18 residues in the CDR3. Trimming took 6 bases from V and 1 from J; bases not matched to a gene: 9. CDR1 SGHRS and CDR2 YFSETQ come from the germline V gene. CDR3 nucleotide sequence: TGCGCCAGCAACTTCGGACTAGCGGGAGGGAGAGGCACAGATACGCAGTATTTT. As protein: CASNFGLAGGRGTDTQYF.

J is TRBJ2-3 and V is TRBV5-1, with 8 positions matching TRBD2. Germline-derived CDR1 and CDR2 are SGHRS and YFSETQ. CDR3 length: 15 amino acids. V was clipped by 7 bases and J by 9 bases; unmatched bases: 16. CDR3 amino acids: CASVPGSGSTETQYF. CDR3 in DNA: TGCGCCAGCGTCCCCGGGAGCGGGAGCACGGAGACGCAGTATTTT.

In regard to this clonotype: An end of the junction does not agree with germline; a read error may underlie this. The chain recombines TRBV6-5 with TRBJ1-2; D not certain. This CDR3 has 12 amino acids. Germline V CDR1 and CDR2: MNHEY, SVGAGI. The CDR3 protein is CASPTLSYVYTF. The CDR3 DNA follows: TGTGCCAGCCCCACCCTGAGCTATGTCTACACCTTC.

Regarding this clonotype: A read error may be the cause here, since a much bigger clone is one base away. The chain recombines TRBV14 with TRBJ1-2; D gene ambiguous. V lost 1 base, J lost 9 bases, and 18 bases lay in between. Germline V gene lookup returns CDR1 SGHDN and CDR2 FVKESK. The CDR3 is 15 residues long. CDR3 in amino acids: CASSQGEGPHRSYTF. CDR3 DNA sequence: TGTGCCAGCAGCCAAGGAGAGGGCCCGCACCGCAGCTACACCTTC.

About this clonotype itself: One end of the junction varies from germline; a read error may be responsible. The V gene is TRBV7-7, the J gene TRBJ2-2; the D is unclear. The CDR3 has 15 residues. Germline V gene sequence: CDR1 SSHAT, CDR2 FNYEAQ (reference sequence). The CDR3 bases are TGTGCTAGCAGCCCACTCGGCCCCGGCACCGGGGAGCTGTTTTTT. Translating it yields CASSPLGPGTGELFF.

In this sample, this clonotype turned up many times. J is TRBJ2-7 and V is TRBV5-1, with TRBD1 identical over 7 bases. Germline CDR1 and CDR2: SGHRS and YFSETQ. This CDR3 spans 16 amino acids. V shed 0 bases and J 3 bases; nucleotides not matched to a gene: 9. The CDR3 loop reads CASSLESRQGLYEQYF. The CDR3 DNA reads as TGCGCCAGCAGCTTGGAGTCCCGACAGGGCCTCTACGAGCAGTACTTC. Together with reference TRBV5-1 and TRBJ2-7, the CDR3 gives the full variable domain: KAGVTQTPRYLIKTRGQQVTLSCSPISGHRSVSWYQQTPGQGLQFLFEYFSETQRNKGNFPGRFSGRQFSNSRSEMNVSTLELGDSALYLCASSLESRQGLYEQYFGPGTRLTVT.

This clonotype occurred many times. The genes are TRBV6-1 and TRBJ1-4; possible D gene TRBD1, 6 bases. Trimming removed 11 bases at V and 4 bases at J, with 14 bases between. In germline, CDR1 is MNHNS, CDR2 SASEGT. The CDR3 consists of 13 residues. CDR3 bases: TGTGCCCCCCGGGACACCTATAATGAAAAACTGTTTTTT. It yields the protein CAPRDTYNEKLFF.

A remark on this clonotype: This may be a read error, as it is one base from a much larger clone. V and J are TRBV5-1 and TRBJ1-6; the D is unclear. The germline CDR1 and CDR2 sequences are SGHRS and YFSETQ. The CDR3 contains 14 residues. Here the CDR3 reads CANSLWESNSPLHF. The CDR3 DNA sequence: TGCGCCAACAGCTTGTGGGAGTCTAATTCACCCCTCCACTTT.

The gene calls are TRBV28 and TRBJ2-1, with TRBD2 matching 7 bases. This CDR3 has 20 amino acids. The V and J ends lost 7 bases and 9 bases, in that order; junction bases with no gene match: 30. Germline V lookup: CDR1 MDHEN, CDR2 SYDVKM. For the CDR3, the DNA is TGTGCCAGCATCCCCCCGGGGGGATCCGCCGGCCTAGCGGTGATCAGTGAGCAGTTCTTC. It yields the protein CASIPPGGSAGLAVISEQFF.

Notes on this clonotype: A junction end diverges from the germline sequence, so it may reflect a read error. V and J are TRBV11-2 and TRBJ2-7, with D unresolved. In germline, CDR1 is SGHAT, CDR2 FQNNGV. This CDR3 has 15 residues. The CDR3 reads CDSSTEIGRTYEQYF. The CDR3 DNA sequence: TGTGACAGCAGCACCGAGATAGGACGCACCTACGAGCAGTACTTC.

On this clonotype: Being one base from a much bigger clone, this may be a read error. The genes are TRBV7-3 and TRBJ2-1; no firm D call. In germline, CDR1 is SGHTA, CDR2 FQGTGA. The CDR3 runs 12 residues. The CDR3 protein is CASSYPPGERFF. The CDR3 DNA reads as TGTGCCAGCAGCTACCCCCCGGGTGAGCGGTTCTTC.

Notes on this clonotype: Sequence at one end of the junction differs from germline and may be a read error. The rearrangement links TRBV10-2 to TRBJ2-1; 7 bases are a match to TRBD2. This CDR3 spans 17 amino acids. Germline V gene lookup returns CDR1 WSHSY and CDR2 SAAADI. The CDR3 loop reads CASNESGGNPSYKEQFF. The CDR3 nucleotides read TGCGCCAGCAATGAGTCGGGGGGTAATCCCTCCTACAAAGAGCAGTTCTTC.

In the case of this clonotype: A junction boundary mismatches the germline segment, possibly from a read error. This sequence joins TRBV6-2 or TRBV6-3 and TRBJ2-2; D gene uncertain. The CDR3 extends over 16 amino acids. CDR1 and CDR2 from the germline V gene are MNHEY and SVGEGT. CDR3 region: CASSHLGRRLTGELFF. In DNA form, the CDR3 reads TGTGCAAGCAGTCACCTTGGACGCAGGCTAACCGGGGAGCTGTTTTTT.

On this clonotype itself: One end of the junction does not line up with germline, which may come from a read error. The chain links TRBV6-2 or TRBV6-3 to TRBJ2-7; unclear D gene. CDR1 and CDR2 from the germline V gene are MNHEY and SVGEGT. CDR3 length equals 14 residues. The CDR3 nucleotides read TGTGTCAGCAGTTACTCCCCTGAGACCTACGAGCAGTACTTC. It encodes CVSSYSPETYEQYF.